Each of the 25 T cell receptor beta chains below was sequenced from the same sample in a study of human T cells and chemical hapten exposure. Time point in this sample: pre-sensitization, week 0. Treatment specified: therapeutic diphenylcyclopropenone sensitization with weekly scalp DPC. TCRdb reanalysed the RACE reads using MiXCR and keeps one entry per CDR3 protein. The sample comprises 250,000 to 300,000 distinct CDR3 sequences, approximately 8% of which are singletons, and more than 1% rests with the top ten. The source material was whole blood, sampled in connection with sensitization to the hapten diphenylcyclopropenone (DPC). The receptor source for this set is a man aged 18-30 years with alopecia areata. Some clones in this sample may be carry-over from other donors' samples.

This clonotype was counted between two and nine times. The chain employs TRBV20-1 and TRBJ1-2; weak D call: TRBD1 (6 bases). CDR1 is DFQATT, CDR2 SNEGSKA, per germline (reference sequence). The CDR3 is 13 residues long. Trimming took 0 bases from V and 7 from J, leaving 12 bases between them. In DNA, the CDR3 is TGCAGTGCTAGAGATGCACAGGGACTTGGCTACACCTTC. Amino acids: CSARDAQGLGYTF.

This clonotype showed up many times. V usage is TRBV10-3 and J usage is TRBJ1-1; D uncertain. Germline CDR1 reads ENHRY; CDR2 reads SYGVKD. The germline V and J ends were trimmed by 7 bases and 1 base, with 10 bases remaining between them. The CDR3 contains 13 residues. CDR3 in DNA: TGTGCCATCACCTTGACAAAGAACACTGAAGCTTTCTTT. It encodes CAITLTKNTEAFF.

This chain uses TRBV6-6 with TRBJ1-6; D gene ambiguous. Looked up from germline, CDR1 is MNHNY and CDR2 is SVGAGI (reference sequence). Trimming removed 0 bases at V and 0 bases at J, with 9 bases between. The CDR3 extends over 17 amino acids. CDR3 DNA: TGTGCCAGCAGTTACTCGGTTTCAAGCTCCTATAATTCACCCCTCCACTTT. This sequence encodes CASSYSVSSSYNSPLHF.

In its sample, this clonotype was seen a few times. The J gene is TRBJ2-3, the V gene TRBV7-3; no clear D. CDR1 is SGHTA, CDR2 FQGTGA, per germline. V was pared by 5 bases and J by 4 bases, with 10 bases between. The CDR3 has 13 amino acids. CDR3 residues: CASSPPDADTQYF. The CDR3 DNA is TGTGCCAGCAGCCCCCCTGACGCAGATACGCAGTATTTT.

This clonotype turned up a few times. The rearrangement joins TRBV28 to TRBJ2-5, with unresolved D. There are 13 residues in the CDR3. CDR1 is MDHEN, CDR2 SYDVKM, per germline. Trimming removed 7 bases from V and 5 bases from J, with 14 bases in between. CDR3 DNA: TGTGCCAGCAACACCGGGCTAGATGAGACCCAGTACTTC. Its protein product is CASNTGLDETQYF.

V gene TRBV29-1 combines with J gene TRBJ2-6; no definite D call. This CDR3 has 14 residues. The V and J ends lost 4 bases and 0 bases respectively, with 7 bases between them. CDR1 is SQVTM, CDR2 ANQGSEA, per germline. DNA of the CDR3: TGCAGCGTTGGATCCGGCTCTGGGGCCAACGTCCTGACTTTC. Translating it yields CSVGSGSGANVLTF.

This clonotype was picked up a small number of times. V is TRBV5-1 and J is TRBJ2-7; 7 bases line up with TRBD1. V lost 1 base to trimming and J lost 1 base; unmatched junction nucleotides: 8. The CDR3 covers 16 residues. Germline V CDR1 and CDR2: SGHRS, YFSETQ. Here the CDR3 DNA reads TGCGCCAGCAGCTTGCGGGGTACAGGGGATTCCTACGAGCAGTACGTC. Its translation is CASSLRGTGDSYEQYV.

This clonotype has only one observation. The V and J genes are TRBV5-1 and TRBJ1-1; a possible D gene is TRBD1 (5 bases). Trimming took off 2 bases at V and 8 bases at J, with 10 bases between the two ends. This CDR3 contains 12 residues. The germline CDR1 and CDR2 sequences are SGHRS and YFSETQ. DNA for the CDR3: TGCGCCAGCAGCTTCGGGCGGACAGAAGCTTTCTTT. Its translation: CASSFGRTEAFF.

This clonotype was seen repeatedly, ten times or more. The chain links TRBV5-1 to TRBJ2-2, with a weak D call TRBD2 (5 bases). V was shortened by 0 bases and J by 8 bases, with 8 bases between the two germline ends. This CDR3 spans 13 amino acids. Germline loops: CDR1 SGHRS, CDR2 YFSETQ. The CDR3 here is CASSLVEAGELFF. The CDR3 DNA is TGCGCCAGCAGCTTGGTGGAGGCGGGGGAGCTGTTTTTT.

This chain connects TRBV4-3 to TRBJ2-3, with 7 bases aligning to TRBD2. V trimming: 2 bases; J trimming: 6 bases; junction bases outside the gene matches: 5. Germline lookup yields CDR1 LGHNA and CDR2 YSLEER. The CDR3 contains 14 residues. In DNA, the CDR3 is TGCGCCAGCAGCCAAATTACTAGCGTGGATACGCAGTATTTT. This gives the protein CASSQITSVDTQYF.

This clonotype was counted between two and nine times. The chain uses TRBV7-9 and TRBJ1-2, with TRBD1 identical over 7 bases. The length of the CDR3 is 12 residues. The V gene end was trimmed by 7 bases and the J gene end by 5 bases; junction bases not matched to a gene: 4. Germline V gene sequence: CDR1 SEHNR, CDR2 FQNEAQ (reference sequence). The CDR3 loop is CASTRTGYGYTF. The CDR3 DNA reads as TGTGCCAGCACCCGGACAGGTTATGGCTACACCTTC. Complete variable domain (other parts from reference TRBV7-9 and TRBJ1-2): DTGVSQNPRHKITKRGQNVTFRCDPISEHNRLYWYRQTLGQGPEFLTYFQNEAQLEKSRLLSDRFSAERPKGSFSTLEIQRTEQGDSAMYLCASTRTGYGYTFGSGTRLTVV.

This clonotype was picked up a small number of times. V and J are TRBV7-9 and TRBJ1-2, with 7 positions matching TRBD1. This CDR3 has 15 amino acids. Trimming removed 4 bases from V and 5 bases from J; junction bases left unmatched: 10. The germline V gene encodes CDR1 SEHNR and CDR2 FQNEAQ (reference sequence). The CDR3, as DNA: TGTGCCAGCAGCTCCATGACAGGGCCCTTATATGGCTACACCTTC. This translates into CASSSMTGPLYGYTF.

This clonotype was counted only a few times. The gene calls are TRBV5-1 and TRBJ2-7; 7 bases fit TRBD1. Germline V lookup: CDR1 SGHRS, CDR2 YFSETQ. The ends lost 1 base at V and 6 bases at J; junction bases unmatched: 1. The CDR3 sequence is 12 residues long. The CDR3 is CASSLTGVEQYF. Here the CDR3 DNA reads TGCGCCAGCAGCTTGACAGGGGTCGAGCAGTACTTC.

This clonotype was detected only a few times. The chain links TRBV10-3 to TRBJ2-2; possible D gene TRBD1, 6 bases. Trimming shortened V by 6 bases and J by 1 base, and 9 bases separated the two germline ends. Germline values: CDR1 ENHRY, CDR2 SYGVKD. CDR3 length: 14 residues. The CDR3 DNA sequence: TGTGCCATCAGAAGGACAGAGAACACCGGGGAGCTGTTTTTT. Translating gives CAIRRTENTGELFF.

Here the CDR3 reads CSAKTGTAQETQYF. DNA of the CDR3: TGCAGTGCAAAGACCGGGACAGCACAAGAGACCCAGTACTTC. V and J are TRBV20-1 and TRBJ2-5; 7 nucleotides match TRBD1. This CDR3 region has 14 residues. From germline, CDR1 is DFQATT and CDR2 SNEGSKA (reference sequence). The trim removed 6 bases at V and 2 bases at J, leaving 9 bases unmatched.

This clonotype has ten or more counts. V gene TRBV2 combines with J gene TRBJ1-1; tentative D call: TRBD1 (6 bases). The V gene's germline CDR1 is SNHLY and CDR2 FYNNEI. The CDR3 contains 14 residues. Trimming took off 6 bases at V and 3 bases at J, with 14 bases between the two ends. The CDR3 region is CASSLFEGDTEAFF. The CDR3 coding sequence is TGTGCCAGCAGCCTGTTTGAGGGGGACACTGAAGCTTTCTTT.

In its sample, this clonotype was seen a few times. The V call is TRBV4-3, the J call TRBJ2-7, with a possible D match to TRBD1 (6 bases). The CDR3 runs 14 residues. Trimming left V 1 base short and J 1 base short, with 8 bases between. CDR1 LGHNA and CDR2 YSLEER come from the germline V gene. The CDR3 DNA sequence: TGCGCCAGCAGCCAAGCAGGGGAATCCTACGAGCAGTACGTC. It yields the protein CASSQAGESYEQYV.

J is TRBJ2-7 and V is TRBV12-3 or TRBV12-4; no clear D. This CDR3 has 14 amino acids. Trimming cost V 2 bases and J 4 bases, with 12 bases left between them. In nucleotides, the CDR3 is TGTGCCAGCAGTTTAATGGCAGGAAGGTACGAGCAGTACTTC. Translated, it gives CASSLMAGRYEQYF.

This clonotype came up many times. V and J are TRBV4-1 and TRBJ2-1; D could derive from TRBD1 or TRBD2 (5 bases each). This CDR3 is 15 amino acids long. CDR1 is MGHRA, CDR2 YSYEKL, per germline. The V end was cut by 4 bases, the J end by 2 bases, with 12 bases between. The CDR3 protein is CASSPPGTPYNEQFF. CDR3 nucleotide sequence: TGCGCCAGCAGCCCTCCCGGGACCCCCTACAATGAGCAGTTCTTC.

V and J are TRBV29-1 and TRBJ1-4; maybe TRBD1 (6 bases). The V gene's germline CDR1 is SQVTM and CDR2 ANQGSEA. This CDR3 has 13 residues. V lost 3 bases and J lost 8, with 13 bases in between. CDR3 protein: CSVEGIGGEKLFF. CDR3 nucleotide sequence: TGCAGCGTTGAGGGAATCGGGGGCGAAAAACTGTTTTTT. The entire variable domain, with the rest obtained from reference TRBV29-1 and TRBJ1-4, is as follows: SAVISQKPSRDICQRGTSLTIQCQVDSQVTMMFWYRQQPGQSLTLIATANQGSEATYESGFVIDKFPISRPNLTFSTLTVSNMSPEDSSIYLCSVEGIGGEKLFFGSGTQLSVL.

This clonotype showed up many times. The V and J genes are TRBV6-4 and TRBJ2-3; perhaps TRBD1 as D (7 bases). There are 14 residues in the CDR3. CDR1 and CDR2 from the germline V gene are MRHNA and SNTAGT. Trimming removed 6 bases at V and 7 bases at J, with 17 bases between. The CDR3 DNA follows: TGTGCCAGCAGCCCAGGGGGACTTCTTTATACGCAGTATTTT. Translation gives CASSPGGLLYTQYF.

This clonotype was seen only a few times. V gene TRBV7-3 combines with J gene TRBJ1-5, with D possibly TRBD1 on 5 matching bases. From germline, CDR1 is SGHTA and CDR2 FQGTGA. CDR3 length: 20 residues. The V end was cut by 2 bases, the J end by 3 bases, with 26 bases between. CDR3 region: CASSLPDRQIIIEINQPQHF. The CDR3 nucleotides read TGTGCCAGCAGCTTACCGGATCGACAGATTATTATTGAGATCAATCAGCCCCAGCATTTT.

This clonotype showed up many times. V is TRBV6-2 or TRBV6-3 and J is TRBJ1-1, with TRBD1 as a possible D gene (5 bases). Germline V gene lookup returns CDR1 MNHEY and CDR2 SVGEGT. CDR3 length: 14 residues. The V and J ends lost 0 bases and 8 bases respectively, with 13 bases between them. The CDR3 DNA reads TGTGCCAGCAGTTACTCACCGGGACCAACCGAAGCTTTCTTT. Its protein is CASSYSPGPTEAFF.

Many counts were recorded for this clonotype. The gene calls are TRBV5-6 and TRBJ1-3, with D hard to call. The V and J ends lost 4 bases and 0 bases respectively, with 14 bases between them. Germline V CDR1 and CDR2: SGHDT, YYEEEE. This CDR3 is 16 amino acids long. This CDR3 is CASSLADWSSGNTIYF. The CDR3 DNA is TGTGCCAGCAGCCTCGCAGACTGGAGCTCTGGAAACACCATATATTTT.

This clonotype was picked up many times. This chain uses TRBV9 with TRBJ1-1, with D maybe TRBD1 (6 bases). The CDR3 sequence is 14 residues long. In germline, CDR1 is SGDLS, CDR2 YYNGEE. Deletions cut 3 bases from V and 5 bases from J, with 14 bases between. The CDR3 DNA sequence: TGTGCCAGCAGCGCAGGACAGCCGCGGACTGAAGCTTTCTTT. The encoded protein is CASSAGQPRTEAFF.